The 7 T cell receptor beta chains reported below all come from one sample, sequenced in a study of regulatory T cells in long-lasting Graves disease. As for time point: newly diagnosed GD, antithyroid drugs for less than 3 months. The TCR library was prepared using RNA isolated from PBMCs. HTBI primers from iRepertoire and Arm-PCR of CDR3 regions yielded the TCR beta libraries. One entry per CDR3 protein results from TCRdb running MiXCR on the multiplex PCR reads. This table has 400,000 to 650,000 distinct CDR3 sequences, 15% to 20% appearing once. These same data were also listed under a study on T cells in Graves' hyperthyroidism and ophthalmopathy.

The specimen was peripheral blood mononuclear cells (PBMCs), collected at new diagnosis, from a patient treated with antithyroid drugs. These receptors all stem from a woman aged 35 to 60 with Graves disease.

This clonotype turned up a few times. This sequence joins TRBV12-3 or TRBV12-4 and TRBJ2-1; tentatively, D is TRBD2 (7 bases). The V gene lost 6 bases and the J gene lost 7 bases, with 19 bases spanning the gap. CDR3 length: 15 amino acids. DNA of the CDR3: TGTGCCAGCAGCGTCCGGGGGGCCGGGGGGAATGAGCAGTTCTTC. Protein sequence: CASSVRGAGGNEQFF.

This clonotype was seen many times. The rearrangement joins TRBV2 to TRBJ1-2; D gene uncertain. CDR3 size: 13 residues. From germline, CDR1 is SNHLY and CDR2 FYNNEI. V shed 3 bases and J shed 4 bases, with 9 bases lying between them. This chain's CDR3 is CASSDRGPYGYTF. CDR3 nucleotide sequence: TGTGCCAGCAGTGACAGAGGGCCCTATGGCTACACCTTC.

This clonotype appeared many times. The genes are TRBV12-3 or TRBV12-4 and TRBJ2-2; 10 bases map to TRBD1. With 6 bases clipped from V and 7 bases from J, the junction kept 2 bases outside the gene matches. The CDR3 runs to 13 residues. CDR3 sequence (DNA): TGTGCCAGCAGCGGGACAGGGGACGGGGAGCTGTTTTTT. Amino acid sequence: CASSGTGDGELFF.

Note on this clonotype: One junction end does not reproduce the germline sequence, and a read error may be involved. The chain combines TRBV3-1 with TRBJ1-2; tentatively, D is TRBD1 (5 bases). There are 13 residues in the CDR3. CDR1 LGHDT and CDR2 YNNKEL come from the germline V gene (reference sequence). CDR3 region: CASSQVGDYGHTF. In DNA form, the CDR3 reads TGTGCCAGCAGCCAAGTGGGGGACTATGGCCACACCTTC. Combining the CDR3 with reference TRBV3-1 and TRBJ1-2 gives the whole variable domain DTAVSQTPKYLVTQMGNDKSIKCEQNLGHDTMYWYKQDSKKFLKIMFSYNNKELIINETVPNRFSPKSPDKAHLNLHINSLELGDSAVYFCASSQVGDYGHTFGSGTRLTVV.

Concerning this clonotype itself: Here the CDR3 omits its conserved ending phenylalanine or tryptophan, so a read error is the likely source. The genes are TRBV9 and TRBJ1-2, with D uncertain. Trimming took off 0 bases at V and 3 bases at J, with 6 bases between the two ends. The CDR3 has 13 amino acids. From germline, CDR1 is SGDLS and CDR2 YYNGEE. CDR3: CASSVVGYYGYTS. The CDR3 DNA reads TGTGCCAGCAGCGTAGTCGGATACTATGGCTACACCTCC.

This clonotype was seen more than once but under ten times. For the CDR3, the DNA is TGCGCCAGCAGCTTGGCTAGAGCTCCATGGAATGAAGCTTTCTTT. Its translation: CASSLARAPWNEAFF. This rearrangement joins TRBV5-1 to TRBJ1-1, with unresolved D. The V end was cut by 0 bases, the J end by 7 bases, with 16 bases between. CDR3 length: 15 amino acids. The germline V gene encodes CDR1 SGHRS and CDR2 YFSETQ.

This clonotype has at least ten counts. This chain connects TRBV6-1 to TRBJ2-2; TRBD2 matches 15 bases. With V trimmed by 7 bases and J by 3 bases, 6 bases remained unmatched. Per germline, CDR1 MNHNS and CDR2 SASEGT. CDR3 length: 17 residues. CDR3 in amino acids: CASIGLAGGRYTGELFF. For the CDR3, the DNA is TGTGCCAGCATCGGACTAGCGGGGGGGCGATACACCGGGGAGCTGTTTTTT.